This TCR beta chain was recorded in a study of blood T cell repertoires in COVID-19. Overall study context: Collection of acute and convalescent COVID-19 samples took place in the United States, Italy and Spain. The cDNA or gDNA used as material had been derived from T cells, B-cell-depleted T cells, or PBMCs.

This clone has just one count. In the original analysis: Counts of nucleated cells, estimated from reference gene primer amplification, were obtained. Using immunoSEQ multiplex PCR, the repertoire was profiled, and TCRdb retains in-frame clones only, with some absent. The DNA gave D and trimming, while V, J and clone size come from that table. Among about 34,000 clones listed, about nine tenths were seen once. The sequencing input was peripheral blood. The TCR comes from a man aged 80 or over with acute or convalescent COVID-19.

The CDR3 here is CASRNRGTDTQYF. The CDR3 bases are TGTGCCAGCAGGAACAGGGGTACAGATACGCAGTATTTT. The chain has TRBV25-1 and TRBJ2-3; 7 bases match TRBD1. J gave up 3 bases and V 6 bases, and 3 bases lay outside the gene matches. Germline V gene data show CDR1 as MGHDK and CDR2 as SYGVNS. The CDR3 runs 13 residues.